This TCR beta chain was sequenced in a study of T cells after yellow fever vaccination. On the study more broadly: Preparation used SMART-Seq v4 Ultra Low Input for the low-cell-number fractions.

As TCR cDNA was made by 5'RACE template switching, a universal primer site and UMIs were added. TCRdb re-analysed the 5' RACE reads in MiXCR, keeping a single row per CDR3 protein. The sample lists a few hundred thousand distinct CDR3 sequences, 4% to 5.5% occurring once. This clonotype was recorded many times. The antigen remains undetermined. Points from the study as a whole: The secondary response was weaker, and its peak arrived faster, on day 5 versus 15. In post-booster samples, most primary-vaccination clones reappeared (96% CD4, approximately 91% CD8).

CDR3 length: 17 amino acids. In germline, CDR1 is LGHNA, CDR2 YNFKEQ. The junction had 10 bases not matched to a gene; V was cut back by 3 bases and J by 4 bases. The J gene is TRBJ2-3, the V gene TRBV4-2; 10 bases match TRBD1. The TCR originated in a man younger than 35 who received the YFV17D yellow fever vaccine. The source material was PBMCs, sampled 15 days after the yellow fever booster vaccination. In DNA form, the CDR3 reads TGTGCCAGCAGCCAGCGAGTGGGACAGGGGCCGTCAGATACGCAGTATTTT. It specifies CASSQRVGQGPSDTQYF.